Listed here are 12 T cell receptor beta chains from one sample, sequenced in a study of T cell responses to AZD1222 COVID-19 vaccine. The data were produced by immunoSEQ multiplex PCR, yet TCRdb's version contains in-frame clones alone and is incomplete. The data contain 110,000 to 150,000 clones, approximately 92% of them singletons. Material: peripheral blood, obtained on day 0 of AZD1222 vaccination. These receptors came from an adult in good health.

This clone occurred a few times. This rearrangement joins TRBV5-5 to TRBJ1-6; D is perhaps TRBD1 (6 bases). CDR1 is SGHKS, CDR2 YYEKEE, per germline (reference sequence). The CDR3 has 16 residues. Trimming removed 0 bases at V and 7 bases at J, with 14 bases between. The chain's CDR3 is CASSLGSRTGNSPLHF. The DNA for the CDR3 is TGTGCCAGCAGCTTGGGGTCCCGAACAGGGAATTCACCCCTCCACTTT.

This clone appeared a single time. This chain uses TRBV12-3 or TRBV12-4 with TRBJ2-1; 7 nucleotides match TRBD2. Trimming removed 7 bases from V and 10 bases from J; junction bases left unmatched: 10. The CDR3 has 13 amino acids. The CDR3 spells CASTSGLSNEQFF. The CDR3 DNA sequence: TGTGCCAGCACCTCGGGACTAAGCAACGAGCAGTTCTTC.

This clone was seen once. CDR3 in DNA: TGCAGCGCCTCGGGAGGGCGGTCCTACGAGCAGTACTTC. Translation: CSASGGRSYEQYF. The chain employs TRBV29-1 and TRBJ2-7, with 8 positions matching TRBD2. J gave up 1 base and V 7 bases, and 6 bases lay outside the gene matches. The CDR3 sequence is 13 residues long. Germline assignment: CDR1 SQVTM and CDR2 ANQGSEA.

Here the CDR3 DNA reads TGTGCCAGCAGCTTTTCTTCTGGGTCCGGCTACACCTTC. This translates into CASSFSSGSGYTF. The V call is TRBV5-6, the J call TRBJ1-2, with D unresolved. Germline V lookup: CDR1 SGHDT, CDR2 YYEEEE. V lost 2 bases to trimming and J lost 8 bases, with 13 bases between them. The CDR3 has 13 amino acids.

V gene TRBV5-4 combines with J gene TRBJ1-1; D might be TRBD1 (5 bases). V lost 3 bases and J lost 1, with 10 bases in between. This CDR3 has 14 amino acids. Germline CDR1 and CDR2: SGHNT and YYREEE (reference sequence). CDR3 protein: CASSWMGGNTEAFF. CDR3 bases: TGTGCCAGCAGCTGGATGGGGGGGAACACTGAAGCTTTCTTT.

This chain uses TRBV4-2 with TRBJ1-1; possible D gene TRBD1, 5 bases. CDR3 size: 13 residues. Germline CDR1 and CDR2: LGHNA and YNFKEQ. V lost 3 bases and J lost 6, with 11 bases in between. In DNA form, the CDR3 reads TGTGCCAGCAGCCAGGATCAGGGAGCTGAAGCTTTCTTT. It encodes CASSQDQGAEAFF.

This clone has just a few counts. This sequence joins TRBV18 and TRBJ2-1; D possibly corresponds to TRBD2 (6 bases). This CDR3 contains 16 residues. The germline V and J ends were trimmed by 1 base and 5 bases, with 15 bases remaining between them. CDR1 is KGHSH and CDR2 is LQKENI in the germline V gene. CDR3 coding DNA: TGTGCCAGCTCACCACTCCCAATAGCGGCAGACAATGAGCAGTTCTTC. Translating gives CASSPLPIAADNEQFF.

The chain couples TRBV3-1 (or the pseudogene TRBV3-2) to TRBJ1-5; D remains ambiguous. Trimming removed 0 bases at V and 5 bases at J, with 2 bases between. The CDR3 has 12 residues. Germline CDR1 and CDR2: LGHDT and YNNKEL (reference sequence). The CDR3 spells CASSQEDQPQHF. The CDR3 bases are TGTGCCAGCAGCCAAGAGGATCAGCCCCAGCATTTT.

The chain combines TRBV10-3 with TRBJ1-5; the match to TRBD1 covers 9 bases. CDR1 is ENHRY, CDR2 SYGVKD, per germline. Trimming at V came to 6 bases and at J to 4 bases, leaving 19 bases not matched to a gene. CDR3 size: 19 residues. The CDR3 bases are TGTGCCATCAGCCATCAGGGGGCCACAGGGGGCACTACAAATCAGCCCCAGCATTTT. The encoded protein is CAISHQGATGGTTNQPQHF.

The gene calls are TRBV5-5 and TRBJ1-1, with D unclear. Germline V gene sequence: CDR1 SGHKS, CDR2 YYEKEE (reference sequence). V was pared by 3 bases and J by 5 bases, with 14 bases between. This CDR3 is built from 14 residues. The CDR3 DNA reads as TGTGCCAGCAGCTCGGCAACCCTAGGTACTGAAGCTTTCTTT. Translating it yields CASSSATLGTEAFF.

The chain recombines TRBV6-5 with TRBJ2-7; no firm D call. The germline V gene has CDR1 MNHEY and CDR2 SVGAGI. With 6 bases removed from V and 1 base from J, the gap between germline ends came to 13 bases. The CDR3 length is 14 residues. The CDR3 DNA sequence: TGTGCCAGCAGCCTGACACCAGCATCCTACGAGCAGTACTTC. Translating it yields CASSLTPASYEQYF.

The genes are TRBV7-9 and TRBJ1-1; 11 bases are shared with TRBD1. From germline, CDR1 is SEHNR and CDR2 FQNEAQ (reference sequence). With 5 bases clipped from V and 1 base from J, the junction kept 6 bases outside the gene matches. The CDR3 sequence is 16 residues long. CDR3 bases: TGTGCCAGCAGCCCCCAAGGACAGGGGGCGAACACTGAAGCTTTCTTT. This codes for CASSPQGQGANTEAFF.